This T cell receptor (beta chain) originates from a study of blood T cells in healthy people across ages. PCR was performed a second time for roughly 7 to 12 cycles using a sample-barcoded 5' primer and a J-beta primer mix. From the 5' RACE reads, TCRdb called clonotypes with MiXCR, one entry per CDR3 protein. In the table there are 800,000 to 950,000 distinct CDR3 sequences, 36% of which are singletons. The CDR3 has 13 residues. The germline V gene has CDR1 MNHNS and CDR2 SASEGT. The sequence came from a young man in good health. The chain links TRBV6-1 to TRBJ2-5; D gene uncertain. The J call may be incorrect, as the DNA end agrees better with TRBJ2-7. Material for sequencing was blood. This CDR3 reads CASSGVKVYEQYF. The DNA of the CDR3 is TGTGCCAGCAGTGGCGTCAAAGTCTACGAGCAGTACTTC.